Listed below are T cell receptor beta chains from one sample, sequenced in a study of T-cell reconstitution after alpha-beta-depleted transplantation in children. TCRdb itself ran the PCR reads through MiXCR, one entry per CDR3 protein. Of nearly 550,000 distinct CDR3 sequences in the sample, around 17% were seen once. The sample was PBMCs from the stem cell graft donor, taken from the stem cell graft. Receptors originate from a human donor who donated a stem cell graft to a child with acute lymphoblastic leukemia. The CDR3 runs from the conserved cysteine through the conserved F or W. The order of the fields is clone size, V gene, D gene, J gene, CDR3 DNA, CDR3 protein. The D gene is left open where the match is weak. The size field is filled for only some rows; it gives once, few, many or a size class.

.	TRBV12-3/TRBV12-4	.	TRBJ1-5	TGTGCCAGCAGTTCCGGACCCGGAGGTGGCAATCAGCCCCAGCATTTT	CASSSGPGGGNQPQHF
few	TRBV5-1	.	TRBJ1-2	TGCGCCAGCAGCCACTCGACAGCTAACTATGGCTACACCTTC	CASSHSTANYGYTF
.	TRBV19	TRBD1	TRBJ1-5	TGTGCCAGTAGTATTGGGACAGGGGATAGCAATCAGCCCCAGCATTTT	CASSIGTGDSNQPQHF
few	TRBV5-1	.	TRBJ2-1	TGCGCCAGCAGCTTGACCCGGTCCCTCTACAATGAGCAGTTCTTC	CASSLTRSLYNEQFF
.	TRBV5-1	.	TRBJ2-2	TGCGCCAGCAGCCGAACATCCACACCTTCCGGGGAGCTGTTTTTT	CASSRTSTPSGELFF
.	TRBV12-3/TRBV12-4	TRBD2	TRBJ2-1	TGTGCCAGCAGTCCTCGGAGCGGGACCTACAATGAGCAGTTCTTC	CASSPRSGTYNEQFF
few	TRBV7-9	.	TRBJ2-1	TGTGCCAGCAGCTTCCATGGGAATGAGCAGTTCTTC	CASSFHGNEQFF
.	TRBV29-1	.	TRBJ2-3	TGCAGCGTTGAAGGGACCAGGGCAGGCTCCACAGATACGCAGTATTTT	CSVEGTRAGSTDTQYF
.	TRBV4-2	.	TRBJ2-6	TGTGCCAGCAGCCAAGAGTTCGTCCTCTCTGGGGCCAACGTCCTGACTTTC	CASSQEFVLSGANVLTF
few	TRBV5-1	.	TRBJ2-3	TGCGCCAGCGGTCTTCAAGTGGGCCCAGATACGCAGTATTTT	CASGLQVGPDTQYF
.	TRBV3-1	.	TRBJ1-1	TGTGCCAGCAGCCAAGGTGGGAATGAAGCTTTCTTT	CASSQGGNEAFF
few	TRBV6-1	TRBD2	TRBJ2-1	TGTGCCAGCAGTGACCCGGGACTAGCCTCCTACAATGAGCAGTTCTTC	CASSDPGLASYNEQFF
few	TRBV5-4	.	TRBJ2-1	TGTGCCAGCAGCTTTTTTGTGGGCCTCTACAATGAGCAGTTCTTC	CASSFFVGLYNEQFF
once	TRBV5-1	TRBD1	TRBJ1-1	TGCGCCAGCAGCTGGGGGGCATGGCGGGACAGGGAACCCACTGAAGCTTTCTTT	CASSWGAWRDREPTEAFF
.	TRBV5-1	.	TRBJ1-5	TGCGCCAGCAGCTTGGGGGACGGAACATCCAATCAGCCCCAGCATTTT	CASSLGDGTSNQPQHF
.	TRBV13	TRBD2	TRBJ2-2	TGTGCCAGCAGCCCCGGACTAGCGGGACCTAACACCGGGGAGCTGTTTTTT	CASSPGLAGPNTGELFF
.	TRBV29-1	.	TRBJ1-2	TGCAGCGTTGAAGGACAGATTAGGAATGGCTACACCTTC	CSVEGQIRNGYTF
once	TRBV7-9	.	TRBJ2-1	TGTGCCAGCCGGGGGCGGGAGTTCAATGAGCAGTTCTTC	CASRGREFNEQFF
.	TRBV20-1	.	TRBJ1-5	TGCAGTGCTAGAGTTTTCGACAGTTGGGAGGGTCAGCCCCAGCATTTT	CSARVFDSWEGQPQHF
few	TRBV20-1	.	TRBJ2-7	TGCAGTGCTAGTTCCCCACGGGACGAGCAGTACTTC	CSASSPRDEQYF
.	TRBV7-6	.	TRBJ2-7	TGTGCCAGCAGCTTAGGAGGGGACGGGCACTACGAGCAGTACTTC	CASSLGGDGHYEQYF
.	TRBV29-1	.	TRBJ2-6	TGCAGCGTTGATCACATTGGGGCCAACGTCCTGACTTTC	CSVDHIGANVLTF
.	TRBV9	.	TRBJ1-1	TGTGCCAGCAGCGTAGGGGACGAACTGGCCCTCATGAACACTGAAGCTTTCTTT	CASSVGDELALMNTEAFF
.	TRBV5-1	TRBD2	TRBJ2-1	TGCGCCAGCAGCTTGTTAGGTTCCCCCAAGTTAGCGGGAGTCCGGAATGAGCAGTTCTTC	CASSLLGSPKLAGVRNEQFF
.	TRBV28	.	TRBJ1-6	TGTGCCAGCAGTTTAGAGGGGCGGAATTCACCCCTCCACTTT	CASSLEGRNSPLHF
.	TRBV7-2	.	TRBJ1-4	TGTGCCAGCAGCTTTTTGGGACTGCGAAGGGGAGAAAAACTGTTTTTT	CASSFLGLRRGEKLFF
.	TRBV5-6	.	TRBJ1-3	TGTGCCAGCAGCTTTCCTGGGGGCATGGACACCATATATTTT	CASSFPGGMDTIYF
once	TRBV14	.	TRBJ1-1	TGTGCCAGCAGCCAAGATCGTGGACACCTACCGAACACTGAAGCTTTCTTT	CASSQDRGHLPNTEAFF
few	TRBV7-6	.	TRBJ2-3	TGTGCCAGCAGCGAAAGGAAGCGGATAAGCACAGATACGCAGTATTTT	CASSERKRISTDTQYF
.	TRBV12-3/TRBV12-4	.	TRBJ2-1	TGTGCCAGCAGTTTAAGCTTTTTGTTGAGCGATGAGCAGTTCTTC	CASSLSFLLSDEQFF
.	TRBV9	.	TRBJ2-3	TGTGCCAGCAGCGTATCTGGAGGAACGGATACGCAGTATTTT	CASSVSGGTDTQYF
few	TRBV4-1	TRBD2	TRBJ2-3	TGCGCCAGCAGCCAACTAGCGGGAGTGTCGACAGATACGCAGTATTTT	CASSQLAGVSTDTQYF
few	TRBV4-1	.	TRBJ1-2	TGCGCCAGCAGCCAAGATTTGTTGAGTGGCTACACCTTC	CASSQDLLSGYTF
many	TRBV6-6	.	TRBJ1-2	TGTGCCAGCAGCCCAATCAGCTATGGCTACACCTTC	CASSPISYGYTF
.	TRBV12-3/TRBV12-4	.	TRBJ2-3	TGTGCCAGCAGTTCACCGTGGGGCACGGCGACAGATACGCAGTATTTT	CASSSPWGTATDTQYF
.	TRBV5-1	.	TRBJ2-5	TGCGCCAGCAGCTTGGCTCAGGGTGGTTCGGAGACCCAGTACTTC	CASSLAQGGSETQYF
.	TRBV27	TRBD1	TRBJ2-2	TGTGCCAGCAGAACAGGGGCCGGGGAGCTGTTTTTT	CASRTGAGELFF
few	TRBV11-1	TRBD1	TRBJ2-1	TGTGCCAGCAGCTTAACCGGGACAGGGATGAGAAGCTCCTACAATGAGCAGTTCTTC	CASSLTGTGMRSSYNEQFF
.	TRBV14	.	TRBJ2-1	TGTGCCAGCAGTCCTGGTAGTAGGCGATACAATGAGCAGTTCTTC	CASSPGSRRYNEQFF
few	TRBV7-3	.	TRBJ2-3	TGTGCCAGCAGCTTTCATCCCGGGACTCCTAGTGATACGCAGTATTTT	CASSFHPGTPSDTQYF
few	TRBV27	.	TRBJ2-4	TGTGCCAGCAGCGACAGGCTAGCCAAAAACATTCAGTACTTC	CASSDRLAKNIQYF
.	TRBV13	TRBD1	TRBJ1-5	TGTGCCAGCAGCCCAGGGGGCGAGGGCAATCAGCCCCAGCATTTT	CASSPGGEGNQPQHF
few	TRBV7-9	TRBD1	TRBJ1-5	TGTGCCAGCAGCTTAGGCGACCGCGGGGGACAGAATCAGCCCCAGCATTTT	CASSLGDRGGQNQPQHF